Described below is a single TCR beta chain sequence and its context. The sample comes from a study of blood T cell repertoires in COVID-19. Study in general: In each case, the material was cDNA or gDNA derived from T cells, B-cell-depleted T cells, or PBMCs.

CDR1 SEHNR and CDR2 FQNEAQ come from the germline V gene (reference sequence). V shed 4 bases, J shed 12 bases, and the junction held 10 bases outside the gene matches. The CDR3 runs 14 residues. Repertoires were generated with immunoSEQ multiplex PCR, while TCRdb's copy carries only in-frame clones and drops some. This table holds 130,000 or so clones, roughly nine tenths found once. This chain joins TRBV7-9 and TRBJ2-7; TRBD1 matches at 12 bases. Specimen: peripheral blood. This clonotype was sampled from an older man with active or convalescent COVID-19. The DNA for the CDR3 is TGTGCCAGCAGCTCCACCGGGACAGGGGGCGAGGGGTACTTC. It codes for CASSSTGTGGEGYF.